The following is a T cell receptor (beta chain) sequence with its context. Germline values: CDR1 SGHDT, CDR2 YYEEEE. This CDR3 has 15 amino acids. V trimming: 4 bases; J trimming: 6 bases; junction bases outside the gene matches: 10. These data belong to a study of early T cells in non-severe SARS-CoV-2 infection. TCRdb processed the 5' RACE reads anew with MiXCR; each CDR3 protein has one entry. Of 95,000 to 110,000 distinct CDR3 sequences listed, over 8.5% are singletons. The chain uses TRBV5-6 and TRBJ2-3, with TRBD1 identical over 8 bases. The TCR originated in an adult who was a healthcare worker with PCR-confirmed SARS-CoV-2 infection or an uninfected control (not recorded which). The sample was whole blood. In DNA, the CDR3 is TGTGCCAGCAGCCAGGGGGCCCACAGGGTTGATACGCAGTATTTT. Translation: CASSQGAHRVDTQYF.